The rows below give T cell receptor beta chains drawn from one sample of a study of cytomegalovirus exposure and HLA in healthy donors. The protocol was immunoSEQ multiplex PCR, while the TCRdb copy is restricted to in-frame clones and leaves out a portion. The sample includes around 120,000 clones, roughly four fifths seen only once; the top ten take about 11%. Sequences were obtained from PBMCs. Receptors were obtained from a male donor in good health and CMV-seropositive. CDR3s include the opening cysteine and the closing phenylalanine or tryptophan. The order of the fields is D gene, clone size, J gene, V gene, CDR3 length, CDR3 protein, CDR3 DNA. A D gene is named only where the DNA matches it firmly. Size tells how often a clone was seen (once, few, many) or the class of an expanded clone, and some rows leave it out.

>NA|NA|TRBJ1-5|TRBV28|13
CASRNGRDQPQHF
TGTGCCAGTCGTAATGGGAGGGATCAGCCCCAGCATTTT
>NA|NA|TRBJ2-5|TRBV9|13
CASSVSRQETQYF
TGTGCCAGCAGCGTATCGCGCCAAGAGACCCAGTACTTC
>TRBD2|NA|TRBJ2-3|TRBV30|15
CAWSWSGNRIDTQYF
TGTGCCTGGAGTTGGAGCGGGAACCGGATAGATACGCAGTATTTT
>NA|NA|TRBJ2-7|TRBV14|14
CASSLHKGAYEQYF
TGTGCCAGCAGCCTTCATAAGGGGGCCTACGAGCAGTACTTC
>NA|NA|TRBJ1-5|TRBV2|14
CASRLGTPGGPQHF
TGTGCCAGCAGACTCGGGACCCCCGGGGGACCCCAGCATTTT
>NA|NA|TRBJ1-1|TRBV29-1|12
CSVQATNTEAFF
TGCAGCGTTCAGGCCACGAACACTGAAGCTTTCTTT
>NA|NA|TRBJ1-6|TRBV6-1|11
CASRGVSVLHF
TGTGCCAGCCGGGGGGTCTCGGTCCTCCACTTT
>TRBD2|once|TRBJ2-2|TRBV9|20
CASSVTTLAGLSINTGELFF
TGTGCCAGCAGCGTAACCACTCTAGCGGGATTAAGCATTAACACCGGGGAGCTGTTTTTT
>TRBD1|NA|TRBJ1-2|TRBV28|15
CASTLTGTGKEGYTF
TGTGCCAGCACTTTAACCGGGACAGGGAAAGAAGGCTACACCTTC
>TRBD1|NA|TRBJ1-1|TRBV7-2|19
CASSPPGNRTGEWWAEAFF
TGTGCCAGCAGCCCCCCGGGCAACCGGACAGGGGAATGGTGGGCTGAAGCTTTCTTT
>NA|NA|TRBJ1-5|TRBV4-1|14
CASSPYAGNQPQHF
TGCGCCAGCAGCCCCTATGCCGGGAATCAGCCCCAGCATTTT
>NA|NA|TRBJ2-6|TRBV7-9|15
CSSSLARSGANVLTF
TGTTCCAGCAGCTTAGCCCGTTCTGGGGCCAACGTCCTGACTTTC
>NA|NA|TRBJ1-1|TRBV18|11
CASSGDGEAFF
TGTGCCAGCTCCGGAGACGGTGAAGCTTTCTTT
>TRBD2|NA|TRBJ2-4|TRBV7-8|16
CASSPPEREIRNSQYF
TGTGCCAGCAGCCCTCCCGAGCGGGAGATAAGAAACAGTCAGTACTTC
>TRBD2|NA|TRBJ2-7|TRBV28|15
CASSLWTSGTYEQYF
TGTGCCAGCAGTTTATGGACTAGCGGGACCTACGAGCAGTACTTC
>NA|NA|TRBJ2-7|TRBV5-1|14
CASSLGLATHEQYF
TGCGCCAGCAGCTTAGGGCTAGCGACCCACGAGCAGTACTTC
>NA|NA|TRBJ2-7|TRBV7-2|14
CASSGGTGPYEQYF
TGTGCCAGCAGCGGGGGGACGGGCCCCTACGAGCAGTACTTC
>TRBD1|few|TRBJ2-7|TRBV5-1|14
CASRTGTDTYEQYF
TGCGCCAGCAGAACCGGGACAGACACCTACGAGCAGTACTTC
>TRBD2|NA|TRBJ2-7|TRBV15|13
CATSAREAWEQYF
TGTGCCACCAGCGCCCGGGAGGCTTGGGAGCAGTACTTC
>NA|few|TRBJ1-1|TRBV6-5|15
CASNWGPGLNTEAFF
TGTGCCAGCAATTGGGGGCCGGGGCTGAACACTGAAGCTTTCTTT
>TRBD2|NA|TRBJ2-3|TRBV19|18
CASSIGAPSGSGGDTQYF
TGTGCCAGTAGTATAGGAGCGCCTAGCGGGAGTGGCGGGGATACGCAGTATTTT
>TRBD2|once|TRBJ2-7|TRBV4-1|13
CASSGGEVYEQYF
TGCGCCAGCAGCGGGGGGGAGGTCTACGAGCAGTACTTC
>TRBD1|NA|TRBJ2-6|TRBV9|20
CASSGTRGTARPSGANVLTF
TGTGCCAGCAGCGGAACCCGTGGGACAGCCCGTCCCTCTGGGGCCAACGTCCTGACTTTC
>TRBD1|NA|TRBJ2-2|TRBV29-1|16
CSVDLDRPSNTGELFF
TGCAGCGTTGACCTGGACAGGCCTTCGAACACCGGGGAGCTGTTTTTT
>TRBD1|NA|TRBJ1-4|TRBV30|12
CAWAGGEEKLFF
TGTGCCTGGGCAGGGGGAGAGGAAAAACTGTTTTTT
>TRBD2|NA|TRBJ2-1|TRBV7-3|16
CASSLGLAGDNNEQFF
TGTGCCAGCAGCTTAGGACTAGCGGGAGATAACAATGAGCAGTTCTTC
>NA|NA|TRBJ2-7|TRBV9|14
CASSVEHSSYEQYF
TGTGCCAGCAGCGTAGAGCACAGCTCCTACGAGCAGTACTTC
>NA|NA|TRBJ2-3|TRBV19|14
CATRAGPRTDTQYF
TGTGCCACTAGGGCGGGGCCGCGAACAGATACGCAGTATTTT
>NA|NA|TRBJ2-3|TRBV4-3|16
CASSQDLSPGADTQYF
TGCGCCAGCAGCCAAGATCTTTCCCCAGGGGCAGATACGCAGTATTTT
>TRBD1|NA|TRBJ1-5|TRBV10-3|18
CAISESPWDSYSNQPQHF
TGTGCCATCAGTGAGTCCCCTTGGGACAGCTATAGCAATCAGCCCCAGCATTTT
>TRBD2|NA|TRBJ2-1|TRBV7-3|14
CASSLLAGNNEQFF
TGTGCCAGCAGCTTACTAGCGGGCAACAATGAGCAGTTCTTC
>TRBD2|NA|TRBJ2-1|TRBV9|16
CASSVGGLAGVNEQFF
TGTGCCAGCAGCGTAGGCGGGCTAGCGGGGGTCAATGAGCAGTTCTTC
>TRBD1|NA|TRBJ1-2|TRBV19|15
CASSPGTGGNYGYTF
TGTGCCAGTAGTCCCGGGACAGGGGGCAACTATGGCTACACCTTC
>NA|NA|TRBJ2-2|TRBV5-1|14
CASRGTQNTGELFF
TGCGCCAGCCGCGGGACTCAGAACACCGGGGAGCTGTTTTTT
>NA|NA|TRBJ1-1|TRBV7-9|13
CASSGGMNTEAFF
TGTGCCAGCAGCGGGGGGATGAACACTGAAGCTTTCTTT
>TRBD1|NA|TRBJ2-2|TRBV18|16
CASSPQVTGVTGELFF
TGTGCCAGCTCACCACAGGTGACAGGGGTCACCGGGGAGCTGTTTTTT
>NA|once|TRBJ1-5|TRBV30|14
CAWSVRPAGQPQHF
TGTGCCTGGAGTGTACGGCCAGCAGGTCAGCCCCAGCATTTT
>TRBD2|many|TRBJ2-7|TRBV9|14
CASSVGNGGYEQYF
TGTGCCAGCAGCGTAGGGAACGGGGGGTACGAGCAGTACTTC
>TRBD2|NA|TRBJ2-4|TRBV28|18
CASSFPLGGGRTKNIQYF
TGTGCCAGCAGTTTCCCCTTGGGGGGCGGGAGGACCAAAAACATTCAGTACTTC
>NA|NA|TRBJ1-3|TRBV7-2|13
CASSLAQGNTIYF
TGTGCCAGCAGCTTAGCGCAGGGAAACACCATATATTTT
>TRBD2|NA|TRBJ2-1|TRBV7-2|19
CASSLRPSLAPVSTNEQFF
TGTGCCAGCAGCTTGCGGCCCTCACTAGCGCCCGTAAGCACCAATGAGCAGTTCTTC
>NA|once|TRBJ1-3|TRBV19|14
CASSSGLGGNTIYF
TGTGCCAGTAGTTCGGGACTTGGAGGAAACACCATATATTTT
>TRBD1|once|TRBJ1-2|TRBV15|16
CATSRGLGTGAYGYTF
TGTGCCACCAGCAGAGGACTAGGGACAGGGGCCTATGGCTACACCTTC
>TRBD2|NA|TRBJ2-5|TRBV28|15
CASSLSAGGRETQYF
TGTGCCAGCAGTTTATCAGCGGGAGGGAGGGAGACCCAGTACTTC
>TRBD1|NA|TRBJ2-3|TRBV6-5|15
CASSPYRGPTDTQYF
TGTGCCAGCAGTCCTTACAGGGGGCCCACAGATACGCAGTATTTT
>NA|NA|TRBJ2-7|TRBV9|14
CASSVDGYSYEQYF
TGTGCCAGCAGCGTAGACGGGTATTCCTACGAGCAGTACTTC
>NA|NA|TRBJ2-2|TRBV13|13
CASTTTSFGELFF
TGTGCCAGCACCACGACTTCGTTCGGGGAGCTGTTTTTT
>NA|NA|TRBJ2-7|TRBV28|15
CASSLKTEDSYEQYF
TGTGCCAGCAGTTTAAAGACAGAAGACTCCTACGAGCAGTACTTC
>TRBD2|few|TRBJ2-7|TRBV5-5|16
CASSLELAGGPYEQYF
TGTGCCAGCAGCTTGGAACTAGCGGGTGGCCCCTACGAGCAGTACTTC
>TRBD1|NA|TRBJ2-5|TRBV30|16
CAWMVGTGAIQETQYF
TGTGCCTGGATGGTCGGGACAGGGGCCATCCAAGAGACCCAGTACTTC
>NA|NA|TRBJ2-1|TRBV19|15
CASSIGGTIYNEQFF
TGTGCCAGTAGTATTGGCGGGACCATCTACAATGAGCAGTTCTTC
>TRBD2|NA|TRBJ2-5|TRBV18|16
CASSRTSGRVQETQYF
TGTGCCAGCTCACGGACTAGCGGGAGGGTCCAAGAGACCCAGTACTTC
>TRBD2|NA|TRBJ2-2|TRBV9|19
CASSVAASGRALGTGELFF
TGTGCCAGCAGCGTAGCAGCCAGCGGGAGGGCCTTGGGCACCGGGGAGCTGTTTTTT
>NA|NA|TRBJ2-2|TRBV7-6|14
CASSLIGETGELFF
TGTGCCAGCAGCTTAATAGGGGAAACCGGGGAGCTGTTTTTT
>NA|once|TRBJ1-6|TRBV5-4|15
CASSFRSSYNSPLHF
TGTGCCAGCAGCTTCCGGAGCTCCTATAATTCACCCCTCCACTTT
>TRBD1|few|TRBJ1-1|TRBV5-5|13
CATKTGVNTEAFF
TGTGCCACTAAGACAGGGGTGAACACTGAAGCTTTCTTT